The 24 T cell receptor beta chains below all came from one sample that was sequenced in a study of blood T cell repertoires in COVID-19. Assay: immunoSEQ multiplex PCR; the TCRdb copy retains only in-frame clones and omits some. This sample has around 220,000 clones, with roughly nine tenths found just once. The sequenced material came from PBMCs or T cells enriched from blood (not recorded which). These receptors were obtained from a woman in her thirties with acute COVID-19.

J is TRBJ2-7 and V is TRBV7-6; no reliable D call. Germline loops: CDR1 SGHVS, CDR2 FNYEAQ. Trimming took 3 bases from V and 8 from J, leaving 11 bases between them. The CDR3 runs to 12 residues. The DNA of the CDR3 is TGTGCCAGCAGCTTGTCGCACTCTCAGCAGTACTTC. The encoded protein is CASSLSHSQQYF.

J is TRBJ1-6 and V is TRBV4-3, with D possibly TRBD1 on 5 matching bases. The CDR3 contains 15 residues. The germline V gene encodes CDR1 LGHNA and CDR2 YSLEER. V lost 0 bases, J lost 8 bases, and 11 bases lay in between. The CDR3 region is CASSQDAGRYSPLHF. In nucleotides, the CDR3 is TGCGCCAGCAGCCAAGATGCGGGACGTTATTCACCCCTCCACTTT.

V and J are TRBV18 and TRBJ2-1, with D maybe TRBD1 (6 bases). Per the germline V gene, CDR1 is KGHSH and CDR2 is LQKENI. CDR3 length: 15 amino acids. V dropped 4 bases and J dropped 2 bases, with 12 bases sitting between them. The CDR3, as DNA: TGTGCCAGCTCACAACGGGACAAAACCTACAATGAGCAGTTCTTC. Protein product: CASSQRDKTYNEQFF.

This sequence joins TRBV18 and TRBJ2-2; no reliable D call. Trimming removed 1 base at V and 6 bases at J, with 3 bases between. CDR3 length: 12 residues. Looked up from germline, CDR1 is KGHSH and CDR2 is LQKENI. The CDR3 is CASSPLAGELFF. Written as DNA, the CDR3 is TGTGCCAGCTCACCACTCGCCGGGGAGCTGTTTTTT.

This sequence joins TRBV11-1 and TRBJ1-2; D is unresolved. This CDR3 spans 13 amino acids. V lost 6 bases and J 6 bases, leaving 14 bases between the germline ends. The germline V gene encodes CDR1 SGHAT and CDR2 FQDESV (reference sequence). CDR3 sequence (DNA): TGTGCCAGCAGGGCCCGGCGGGGAAATGGCTACACCTTC. This translates into CASRARRGNGYTF.

The genes are TRBV2 and TRBJ1-5; D call uncertain. The CDR3 contains 13 residues. Trimming pared 7 bases from V and 4 bases from J, leaving 11 bases between. Germline-derived CDR1 and CDR2 are SNHLY and FYNNEI. CDR3 amino acids: CASNTLRNQPQHF. CDR3 nucleotides: TGTGCCAGCAACACCCTGAGGAATCAGCCCCAGCATTTT.

V usage is TRBV18 and J usage is TRBJ1-6; a possible D gene is TRBD1 (5 bases). The germline CDR1 and CDR2 sequences are KGHSH and LQKENI. CDR3 length: 15 amino acids. Trimming took off 3 bases at V and 9 bases at J, with 15 bases between the two ends. The CDR3 loop reads CASSPPTAGGSPLHF. The CDR3 DNA is TGTGCCAGCTCACCCCCGACAGCCGGCGGTTCACCCCTCCACTTT.

This clone was recorded once. The V gene is TRBV5-8, the J gene TRBJ1-4; TRBD1 might be the D (5 bases). V lost 4 bases and J 3 bases, leaving 13 bases between the germline ends. CDR3 length: 15 residues. Germline V gives CDR1 SGHTS, CDR2 YDEGEE. This CDR3 reads CASSLIGGPNEKLFF. CDR3 nucleotides: TGTGCCAGCAGCCTAATCGGGGGTCCTAATGAAAAACTGTTTTTT.

V usage is TRBV11-2 and J usage is TRBJ2-1; 10 bases line up with TRBD2. Germline assignment: CDR1 SGHAT and CDR2 FQNNGV. The V and J ends lost 3 bases and 4 bases, in that order; junction bases with no gene match: 0. The CDR3 extends over 14 amino acids. The CDR3, as DNA: TGTGCCAGCAGCTTGACTAGCGGGTACAATGAGCAGTTCTTC. As protein: CASSLTSGYNEQFF.

This clone was seen a few times. The chain employs TRBV2 and TRBJ1-1; 7 nucleotides agree with TRBD1. Germline CDR1 SNHLY, CDR2 FYNNEI. This CDR3 region has 14 residues. The junction had 9 bases not matched to a gene; V was cut back by 7 bases and J by 4 bases. This chain's CDR3 is CASIRGQEGTEAFF. CDR3 bases: TGTGCCAGCATAAGGGGGCAAGAGGGCACTGAAGCTTTCTTT.

V is TRBV19 and J is TRBJ2-6, with TRBD1 identical over 8 bases. V lost 3 bases and J lost 4; bases outside the gene matches: 5. The CDR3 extends over 16 amino acids. From germline, CDR1 is LNHDA and CDR2 SQIVND (reference sequence). This chain's CDR3 is CASSIDRGWGANVLTF. The CDR3 bases are TGTGCCAGTAGTATTGACAGGGGTTGGGGGGCCAACGTCCTGACTTTC.

This chain joins TRBV19 and TRBJ2-7; D might be TRBD1 (5 bases). This CDR3 has 13 amino acids. The germline CDR1 and CDR2 sequences are LNHDA and SQIVND (reference sequence). V was cut by 4 bases and J by 3 bases, with 10 bases left in between. CDR3 nucleotide sequence: TGTGCCAGTAGTAGGGGCTTTAACTACGAGCAGTACTTC. Protein: CASSRGFNYEQYF.

This chain connects TRBV14 to TRBJ2-5; 8 bases are shared with TRBD1. The trim removed 1 base at V and 5 bases at J, leaving 12 bases unmatched. Germline assignment: CDR1 SGHDN and CDR2 FVKESK. The CDR3 contains 17 residues. The chain's CDR3 is CASSQGGSRGRTETQYF. The CDR3 DNA sequence: TGTGCCAGCAGCCAAGGAGGGTCCAGGGGGCGTACGGAGACCCAGTACTTC.

The rearrangement links TRBV19 to TRBJ2-1; 8 nucleotides match TRBD2. The CDR3 runs 13 residues. The germline V gene encodes CDR1 LNHDA and CDR2 SQIVND (reference sequence). The J segment lost 6 bases and the V segment lost 7 bases, leaving 5 bases of the junction unmatched. CDR3 DNA sequence: TGTGCCAGTACTCCAGCGGGAGTCAATGAGCAGTTCTTC. It yields the protein CASTPAGVNEQFF.

V is TRBV28 and J is TRBJ1-5; 7 bases are shared with TRBD1. V lost 5 bases to trimming and J lost 7 bases; unmatched junction nucleotides: 5. CDR3 size: 13 residues. CDR1 is MDHEN, CDR2 SYDVKM, per germline. The DNA of the CDR3 is TGTGCCAGCAGTGACAGGGCTCGCCAGCCCCAGCATTTT. It yields the protein CASSDRARQPQHF.

The chain is built from TRBV14 and TRBJ2-7; 9 bases are a match to TRBD2. J lost 5 bases, V lost 0 bases, and 5 bases had no gene match. Germline V gene data show CDR1 as SGHDN and CDR2 as FVKESK. The CDR3 spans 15 residues. The CDR3 bases are TGTGCCAGCAGCCAAGAACTTCTAGCGGGAAACGAGCAGTACTTC. It codes for CASSQELLAGNEQYF.

The CDR3 spells CASSLAPQGFDNEQFF. The CDR3 DNA reads as TGTGCCAGCAGCTTAGCTCCGCAGGGGTTTGACAATGAGCAGTTCTTC. This chain uses TRBV7-6 with TRBJ2-1; TRBD1 is a possible D gene (6 bases). Trimming cost V 0 bases and J 5 bases, with 14 bases left between them. There are 16 residues in the CDR3. Germline V gene lookup returns CDR1 SGHVS and CDR2 FNYEAQ. Full variable domain (outside the CDR3, taken from reference TRBV7-6 and TRBJ2-1): GAGVSQSPRYKVTKRGQDVALRCDPISGHVSLYWYRQALGQGPEFLTYFNYEAQQDKSGLPNDRFSAERPEGSISTLTIQRTEQRDSAMYRCASSLAPQGFDNEQFFGPGTRLTVL.

V is TRBV11-2 and J is TRBJ2-3, with 7 bases lining up with TRBD2. This CDR3 comprises 13 residues. The germline gives CDR1 SGHAT, CDR2 FQNNGV. The V segment lost 8 bases and the J segment 2 bases; nucleotides outside the gene matches: 4. The CDR3 loop is CASGGEYTDTQYF. CDR3 DNA: TGTGCCAGCGGGGGGGAATACACAGATACGCAGTATTTT.

This rearrangement joins TRBV7-8 to TRBJ1-3, with D hard to call. This CDR3 is 16 amino acids long. V was trimmed by 5 bases and J by 0 bases, leaving 14 bases between them. CDR1 is SGHVS, CDR2 FQNEAQ, per germline. Here the CDR3 reads CASSPGWGGSGNTIYF. CDR3 in DNA: TGTGCCAGCAGCCCAGGCTGGGGAGGCTCTGGAAACACCATATATTTT.

The V gene is TRBV5-4, the J gene TRBJ1-6, with 8 bases that match TRBD1. This CDR3 is built from 16 residues. Germline CDR1 SGHNT, CDR2 YYREEE (reference sequence). Trimming at V came to 5 bases and at J to 2 bases, leaving 6 bases not matched to a gene. The CDR3 loop is CASRATGETYNSPLHF. CDR3 coding DNA: TGTGCCAGCAGAGCGACAGGGGAGACCTATAATTCACCCCTCCACTTT.

CDR3 sequence: CASSLDRVRNTEAFF. In DNA form, the CDR3 reads TGTGCCAGCAGTTTAGACAGGGTAAGGAACACTGAAGCTTTCTTT. The genes are TRBV6-6 and TRBJ1-1; 7 bases map to TRBD1. The germline V gene has CDR1 MNHNY and CDR2 SVGAGI (reference sequence). Unmatched junction bases numbered 6, after V lost 4 bases and J lost 1 base. The CDR3 is made up of 15 amino acids.

This chain connects TRBV11-2 to TRBJ2-1; no clear D. The CDR3 is made up of 16 amino acids. V lost 0 bases to trimming and J lost 0 bases, with 9 bases between them. Germline V lookup: CDR1 SGHAT, CDR2 FQNNGV. CDR3 amino acids: CASSLDPRSSYNEQFF. The DNA for the CDR3 is TGTGCCAGCAGCTTAGATCCGAGGAGCTCCTACAATGAGCAGTTCTTC.

The chain is built from TRBV5-1 and TRBJ2-7, with TRBD2 matching over 8 bases. The trim removed 0 bases at V and 9 bases at J, leaving 5 bases unmatched. The CDR3 is 13 residues long. From germline, CDR1 is SGHRS and CDR2 YFSETQ. The CDR3 here is CASSLAGGDGQYF. CDR3 coding DNA: TGCGCCAGCAGCTTGGCCGGGGGGGACGGGCAGTACTTC.

CDR3 protein: CASNSGERGETQYF. CDR3 nucleotide sequence: TGTGCCAGCAACTCGGGGGAGCGAGGAGAGACCCAGTACTTC. V is TRBV5-4 and J is TRBJ2-5; a possible D gene is TRBD2 (6 bases). Trimming took off 6 bases at V and 4 bases at J, with 16 bases between the two ends. From germline, CDR1 is SGHNT and CDR2 YYREEE (reference sequence). The CDR3 runs 14 residues.